This T cell receptor beta chain was identified in a study of T cells after yellow fever vaccination. Study details: SMART-Seq v4 Ultra Low Input prepared the low-cell-number fractions.

V lost 7 bases and J lost 2; bases outside the gene matches: 12. Germline V gene sequence: CDR1 SGHRS, CDR2 YFSETQ. This CDR3 has 16 residues. It was through 5'RACE template switching that TCR cDNA was made, with a universal primer site and UMIs added. TCRdb re-analysed the 5' RACE reads in MiXCR, keeping a single row per CDR3 protein. The sample lists about 240,000 distinct CDR3 sequences, less than 8.5% occurring once. There are many counts of this clonotype. Its antigen is not known. Notes on the study in general: At less than 97% for CD4 and over 80% for CD8, most primary-vaccination clones showed up again after the booster. Abundant clonotypes from the bulk population could contaminate FACS-sorted repertoires.

This receptor was taken from a man aged 25-40 years who received the YFV17D yellow fever vaccine. This chain joins TRBV5-1 and TRBJ1-1, with 9 bases aligning to TRBD1. The sequences come from CD4+ T cells sorted from PBMCs, collected 15 days after the yellow fever booster vaccination. The CDR3 here is CASARQGQGGNTEAFF. The CDR3 DNA is TGCGCCAGCGCCCGCCAGGGACAGGGAGGAAACACTGAAGCTTTCTTT.